Presented here are 24 T cell receptor beta chains from one specimen sequenced in a study of cytomegalovirus exposure and HLA in healthy donors. PCR employed 60 Vbeta and 13 Jbeta primers. Assay: immunoSEQ multiplex PCR; the TCRdb copy retains only in-frame clones and omits some. The sample carries 150,000 to 160,000 clones, about 85% recorded once. The sample consisted of PBMCs. The origin of the receptors is a woman between 18 and 29 years old in good health and CMV-seronegative.

This sequence joins TRBV11-2 and TRBJ2-7; no firm D call. This CDR3 has 13 residues. V was shortened by 3 bases and J by 0 bases, with 6 bases between the two germline ends. Germline-derived CDR1 and CDR2 are SGHAT and FQNNGV. CDR3 nucleotide sequence: TGTGCCAGCAGCTTCAGGCTCTCCTACGAGCAGTACTTC. Residues: CASSFRLSYEQYF.

This rearrangement joins TRBV16 to TRBJ1-3; 7 bases agree with TRBD1. Germline V lookup: CDR1 KGHSY, CDR2 FQNENV. The trim removed 4 bases at V and 10 bases at J, leaving 10 bases unmatched. The CDR3 spans 14 residues. DNA for the CDR3: TGTGCCAGCAGCCGGGACAGCCAGGGTGCGACCATATATTTT. It is translated as CASSRDSQGATIYF.

CDR3 protein: CASSLRGLGGYTF. In DNA form, the CDR3 reads TGTGCCAGCAGCTTGAGGGGGCTGGGTGGCTACACCTTC. The chain employs TRBV5-6 and TRBJ1-2, with 7 bases lining up with TRBD1. V lost 1 base to trimming and J lost 7 bases; unmatched junction nucleotides: 4. In germline, CDR1 is SGHDT, CDR2 YYEEEE. This CDR3 spans 13 amino acids.

The chain has TRBV19 and TRBJ1-5; 11 positions agree with TRBD1. This CDR3 spans 16 amino acids. V dropped 5 bases and J dropped 5; count of bases not matched to a gene: 8. In germline, CDR1 is LNHDA, CDR2 SQIVND (reference sequence). CDR3 residues: CASSPRGQGGDQPQHF. The CDR3 DNA sequence: TGTGCCAGTAGTCCCCGGGGACAGGGGGGGGATCAGCCCCAGCATTTT.

In DNA form, the CDR3 reads TGTGCCAGCAGTTTCTCCCAGGGGGCAGGTTCACCCCTCCACTTT. Encoded protein: CASSFSQGAGSPLHF. This rearrangement joins TRBV27 to TRBJ1-6, with 8 bases matching TRBD1. Germline V gene data show CDR1 as MNHEY and CDR2 as SMNVEV (reference sequence). The CDR3 spans 15 residues. V was clipped by 3 bases and J by 9 bases; unmatched bases: 7.

The genes are TRBV6-5 and TRBJ2-2; 7 bases line up with TRBD1. CDR3 length: 15 residues. V gave up 5 bases and J gave up 5 bases; unmatched junction bases: 8. Germline CDR1 and CDR2: MNHEY and SVGAGI. DNA of the CDR3: TGTGCCAGCAGTCGAGACAGGGTAGAAACCGGGGAGCTGTTTTTT. Translation gives CASSRDRVETGELFF.

The J gene is TRBJ2-5, the V gene TRBV10-3; unclear D gene. Germline V CDR1 and CDR2: ENHRY, SYGVKD. The CDR3 runs 13 residues. V was cut by 4 bases and J by 5 bases, with 11 bases left in between. The CDR3 protein is CAISVSPGETQYF. The CDR3 nucleotides are TGTGCCATCAGTGTTTCCCCCGGGGAGACCCAGTACTTC.

The V gene is TRBV7-9, the J gene TRBJ1-2, with a possible D match to TRBD1 (5 bases). Per the germline V gene, CDR1 is SEHNR and CDR2 is FQNEAQ (reference sequence). This CDR3 contains 13 residues. With 7 bases removed from V and 4 bases from J, the gap between germline ends came to 13 bases. The CDR3 protein is CASNPGLGYGYTF. CDR3 DNA sequence: TGTGCCAGCAACCCAGGGCTGGGCTATGGCTACACCTTC.

The chain links TRBV12-5 to TRBJ1-5, with 8 bases matching TRBD1. Germline CDR1 reads LGHNT; CDR2 reads FRNRAP. The ends lost 2 bases at V and 6 bases at J; junction bases unmatched: 9. The CDR3 totals 16 residues. CDR3 region: CASGLYARGLLQPQHF. The CDR3 DNA sequence: TGTGCTAGTGGTTTGTATGCCAGGGGGCTTCTTCAGCCCCAGCATTTT.

The chain couples TRBV28 to TRBJ2-7, with TRBD1 identical over 7 bases. CDR3 length equals 18 residues. V shed 2 bases and J 0 bases; nucleotides not matched to a gene: 13. CDR1 and CDR2 (germline): MDHEN, SYDVKM. CDR3 sequence: CASSLPYPTGVSSYEQYF. The CDR3 DNA follows: TGTGCCAGCAGTTTACCCTACCCCACAGGGGTGAGCTCCTACGAGCAGTACTTC.

The CDR3 sequence: CASDRLAGDSYNEQFF. The DNA for the CDR3 is TGTGCCAGCGATAGACTAGCGGGCGACTCCTACAATGAGCAGTTCTTC. The chain links TRBV2 to TRBJ2-1, with TRBD2 matching over 10 bases. CDR3 size: 16 residues. Losses at the gene ends were 8 bases for V and 0 bases for J; bases not matched to a gene: 7. Looked up from germline, CDR1 is SNHLY and CDR2 is FYNNEI.

V gene TRBV5-5 combines with J gene TRBJ1-1, with D possibly matching TRBD1 (5 bases). The V gene lost 4 bases and the J gene lost 0 bases, with 10 bases spanning the gap. The germline V gene has CDR1 SGHKS and CDR2 YYEKEE (reference sequence). CDR3 length: 14 residues. Here the CDR3 reads CASSTRQLNTEAFF. DNA of the CDR3: TGTGCCAGCAGCACCAGACAGTTGAACACTGAAGCTTTCTTT.

In its sample, this clone was seen a few times. The V and J genes are TRBV2 and TRBJ1-2; no clear D gene. Germline values: CDR1 SNHLY, CDR2 FYNNEI. The CDR3 loop spans 14 amino acids. V gave up 1 base and J gave up 4 bases, with 10 bases separating them. CDR3 DNA: TGTGCCAGCAGTGAAGTAGCGGCAGCCTATGGCTACACCTTC. Translation: CASSEVAAAYGYTF.

This rearrangement joins TRBV7-9 to TRBJ2-2, with 10 positions matching TRBD2. The CDR3 is 15 residues long. Trimming cost V 3 bases and J 7 bases; bases outside gene matches: 5. CDR1 and CDR2 (germline): SEHNR, FQNEAQ (reference sequence). CDR3 amino acids: CASSFSGRAVGELFF. Written as DNA, the CDR3 is TGTGCCAGCAGCTTCAGCGGGAGGGCGGTCGGGGAGCTGTTTTTT.

The chain is built from TRBV11-2 and TRBJ2-3; a possible D gene is TRBD2 (5 bases). Germline values: CDR1 SGHAT, CDR2 FQNNGV. Trimming stripped 5 bases from V and 4 bases from J, with 13 bases between. The CDR3 loop spans 14 amino acids. CDR3 sequence reads: CASSLRGIPDTQYF. The CDR3 DNA sequence: TGTGCCAGCAGCCTTCGAGGGATCCCAGATACGCAGTATTTT.

The CDR3 DNA follows: TGTGCCAGCCAGGGAGGGTCGGACGAGCAGTACTTC. It codes for CASQGGSDEQYF. The rearrangement uses TRBV11-3 and TRBJ2-7; TRBD2 agrees at 7 bases. The CDR3 is made up of 12 amino acids. J lost 5 bases, V lost 8 bases, and 6 bases had no gene match. Germline CDR1 reads SGHNT; CDR2 reads YENEEA.

This clone was observed a single time. CDR3 nucleotides: TGTGCCAGCAAACGGACAGGGGGGTATGGCTACACCTTC. Its translation: CASKRTGGYGYTF. The rearrangement joins TRBV6-4 to TRBJ1-2; 10 nucleotides line up with TRBD1. Germline assignment: CDR1 MRHNA and CDR2 SNTAGT. Trimming at V came to 7 bases and at J to 5 bases, leaving 4 bases not matched to a gene. This CDR3 region has 13 residues.

The chain couples TRBV19 to TRBJ1-4, with D perhaps matching TRBD1 (5 bases). The ends were cut back, 4 bases at V and 8 bases at J, with 14 bases in the middle. Germline V gene sequence: CDR1 LNHDA, CDR2 SQIVND (reference sequence). The CDR3 spans 14 residues. The CDR3: CASSNQGNFEKLFF. The DNA of the CDR3 is TGTGCCAGTAGTAATCAGGGAAATTTCGAAAAACTGTTTTTT. Complete variable domain (other parts from reference TRBV19 and TRBJ1-4): DGGITQSPKYLFRKEGQNVTLSCEQNLNHDAMYWYRQDPGQGLRLIYYSQIVNDFQKGDIAEGYSVSREKKESFPLTVTSAQKNPTAFYLCASSNQGNFEKLFFGSGTQLSVL.

CDR3 coding DNA: TGTGCCAGCAGCTTAGTAGGGGGCCCTTCCTACGAGCAGTACTTC. Translated, it gives CASSLVGGPSYEQYF. This chain links TRBV11-2 with TRBJ2-7; 7 nucleotides align to TRBD1. In germline, CDR1 is SGHAT, CDR2 FQNNGV. This CDR3 region has 15 residues. Unmatched junction bases numbered 4, after V lost 1 base and J lost 1 base. Drawing the rest from reference TRBV11-2 and TRBJ2-7, the complete variable domain is EAGVAQSPRYKIIEKRQSVAFWCNPISGHATLYWYQQILGQGPKLLIQFQNNGVVDDSQLPKDRFSAERLKGVDSTLKIQPAKLEDSAVYLCASSLVGGPSYEQYFGPGTRLTVT.

This clone was seen more than once but under ten times. The rearrangement joins TRBV29-1 to TRBJ2-5, with D possibly being TRBD1 (6 bases). V shed 8 bases and J shed 4 bases, with 17 bases lying between them. The CDR3 has 13 residues. Germline V gene sequence: CDR1 SQVTM, CDR2 ANQGSEA. The CDR3 DNA reads TGCAGCTCCTTCGCAGGGGATGGAGAGACCCAGTACTTC. Translation: CSSFAGDGETQYF.

This chain uses TRBV28 with TRBJ1-2, with D maybe TRBD1 (6 bases). This CDR3 comprises 14 residues. From germline, CDR1 is MDHEN and CDR2 SYDVKM. V lost 6 bases and J 7 bases, leaving 18 bases between the germline ends. CDR3 sequence: CASSTTGTLGGYTF. The CDR3 DNA reads as TGTGCCAGCAGCACCACCGGGACACTAGGTGGCTACACCTTC.

As regards this clone: The junction departs from germline at one end; a sequencing error may be responsible. Other DNA variants within this sample encode the same CDR3. This chain joins TRBV6-1 and TRBJ1-5, with D unclear. Germline CDR1 reads MNHNS; CDR2 reads SASEGT. This CDR3 has 13 amino acids. The CDR3 spells CASRIVSNQPQHF. In nucleotides, the CDR3 is TGTGCCAGCAGAATAGTTAGCAATCAACCCCAGCATTTT.

V is TRBV5-8 and J is TRBJ1-1, with D hard to call. CDR1 and CDR2 from the germline V gene are SGHTS and YDEGEE. V shed 4 bases and J shed 5 bases, with 18 bases lying between them. This CDR3 is built from 15 residues. CDR3 protein: CASSPWTSTGTEAFF. The CDR3 DNA follows: TGTGCCAGCAGCCCGTGGACCTCCACGGGGACTGAAGCTTTCTTT.

V and J are TRBV6-6 and TRBJ1-5; D gene ambiguous. Germline CDR1 and CDR2: MNHNY and SVGAGI (reference sequence). The CDR3 covers 14 residues. The V end lost 2 bases, the J end lost 7 bases, and 12 bases lay between the germline ends. CDR3 sequence (DNA): TGTGCCAGCAGTTACACCCAGGCGCCACAGCCCCAGCATTTT. Amino acid sequence: CASSYTQAPQPQHF.